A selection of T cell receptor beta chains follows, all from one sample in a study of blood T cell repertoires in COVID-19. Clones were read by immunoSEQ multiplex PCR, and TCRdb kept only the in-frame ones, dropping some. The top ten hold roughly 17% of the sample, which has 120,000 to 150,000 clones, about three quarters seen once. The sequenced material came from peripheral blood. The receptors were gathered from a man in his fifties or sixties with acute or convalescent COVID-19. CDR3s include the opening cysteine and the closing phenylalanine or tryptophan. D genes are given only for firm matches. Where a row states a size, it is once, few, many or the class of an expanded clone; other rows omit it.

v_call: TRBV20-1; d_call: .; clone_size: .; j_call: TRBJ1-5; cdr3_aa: CSARIYQPQHF; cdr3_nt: TGCAGTGCTAGAATCTATCAGCCCCAGCATTTT
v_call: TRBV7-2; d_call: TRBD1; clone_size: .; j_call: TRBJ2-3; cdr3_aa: CASSPTGAADTQYF; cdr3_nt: TGTGCCAGCAGCCCTACAGGGGCGGCAGATACGCAGTATTTT
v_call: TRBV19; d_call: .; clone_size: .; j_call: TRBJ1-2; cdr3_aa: CASTRLWGTNYGYTF; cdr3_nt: TGTGCCAGTACCCGCCTCTGGGGCACCAACTATGGCTACACCTTC
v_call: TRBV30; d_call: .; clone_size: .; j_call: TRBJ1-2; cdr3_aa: CAWSVRGSGYTF; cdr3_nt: TGTGCCTGGAGTGTACGTGGGAGTGGCTACACCTTC
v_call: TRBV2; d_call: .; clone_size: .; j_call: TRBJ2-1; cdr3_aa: CASREIGHEQFF; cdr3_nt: TGTGCCAGCAGGGAGATCGGCCATGAGCAGTTCTTC
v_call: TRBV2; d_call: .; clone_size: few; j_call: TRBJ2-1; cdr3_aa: CASSGRGAQSEQFF; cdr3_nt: TGTGCCAGCAGTGGCCGGGGGGCGCAATCTGAGCAGTTCTTC
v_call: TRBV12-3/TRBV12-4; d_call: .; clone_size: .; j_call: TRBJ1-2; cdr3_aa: CASSLPEGYGYTF; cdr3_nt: TGTGCCAGCAGTTTACCGGAGGGCTATGGCTACACCTTC
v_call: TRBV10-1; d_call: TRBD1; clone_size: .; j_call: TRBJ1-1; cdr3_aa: CASSERGTALNTEAFF; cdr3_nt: TGCGCCAGCAGTGAGCGAGGGACAGCGCTGAACACTGAAGCTTTCTTT
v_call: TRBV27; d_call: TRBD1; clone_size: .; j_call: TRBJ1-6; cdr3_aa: CASSRRQGRETLHF; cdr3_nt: TGTGCCAGCAGTAGAAGACAGGGCCGGGAAACCCTCCACTTT
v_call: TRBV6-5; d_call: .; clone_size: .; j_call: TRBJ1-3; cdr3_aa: CAIGRASGNTIYF; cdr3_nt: TGTGCCATCGGCAGGGCCTCTGGAAACACCATATATTTT